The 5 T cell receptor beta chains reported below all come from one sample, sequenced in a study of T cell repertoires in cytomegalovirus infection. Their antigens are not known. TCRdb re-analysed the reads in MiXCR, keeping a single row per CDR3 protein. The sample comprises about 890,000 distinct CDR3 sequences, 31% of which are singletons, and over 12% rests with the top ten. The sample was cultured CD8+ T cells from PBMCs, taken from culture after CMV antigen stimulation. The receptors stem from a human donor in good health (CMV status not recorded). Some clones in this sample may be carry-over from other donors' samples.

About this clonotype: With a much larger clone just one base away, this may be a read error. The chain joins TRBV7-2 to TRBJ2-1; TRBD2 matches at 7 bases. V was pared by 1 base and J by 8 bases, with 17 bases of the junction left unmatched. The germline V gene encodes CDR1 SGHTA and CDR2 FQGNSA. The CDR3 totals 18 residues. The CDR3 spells CASSLERSLAEGRDEQFF. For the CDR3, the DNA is TGTGCCAGCAGCTTAGAAAGGTCGCTAGCGGAGGGGCGGGATGAGCAGTTCTTC.

Here the CDR3 reads CASTWRNEKLFF. CDR3 nucleotides: TGTGCCAGTACTTGGAGGAATGAAAAACTGTTTTTT. This chain links TRBV19 with TRBJ1-4; D gene uncertain. Trimming shortened V by 7 bases and J by 5 bases, and 8 bases separated the two germline ends. Germline CDR1 reads LNHDA; CDR2 reads SQIVND (reference sequence). This CDR3 has 12 amino acids.

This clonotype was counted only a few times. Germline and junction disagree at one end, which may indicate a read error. The CDR3 DNA is TGTGCTAGTGGTCTGGTACACAATGAGCAGTTCTTC. This gives the protein CASGLVHNEQFF. This sequence joins TRBV12-5 and TRBJ2-1, with D unresolved. Germline CDR1 is LGHNT and CDR2 is FRNRAP. The CDR3 has 12 residues.

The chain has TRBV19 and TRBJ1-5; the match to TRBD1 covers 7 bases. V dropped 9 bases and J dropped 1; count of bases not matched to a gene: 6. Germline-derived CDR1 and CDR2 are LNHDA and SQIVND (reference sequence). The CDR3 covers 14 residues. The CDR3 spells CASRQGGSNQPQHF. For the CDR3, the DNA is TGTGCCAGCCGACAGGGCGGCAGCAATCAGCCCCAGCATTTT.

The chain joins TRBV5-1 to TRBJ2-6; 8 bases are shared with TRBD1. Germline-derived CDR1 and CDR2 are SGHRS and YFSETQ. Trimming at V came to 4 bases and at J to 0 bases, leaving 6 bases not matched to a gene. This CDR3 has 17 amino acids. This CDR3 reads CASSVRDRSSGANVLTF. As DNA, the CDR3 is TGCGCCAGCAGCGTCCGGGACAGGAGCTCTGGGGCCAACGTCCTGACTTTC.